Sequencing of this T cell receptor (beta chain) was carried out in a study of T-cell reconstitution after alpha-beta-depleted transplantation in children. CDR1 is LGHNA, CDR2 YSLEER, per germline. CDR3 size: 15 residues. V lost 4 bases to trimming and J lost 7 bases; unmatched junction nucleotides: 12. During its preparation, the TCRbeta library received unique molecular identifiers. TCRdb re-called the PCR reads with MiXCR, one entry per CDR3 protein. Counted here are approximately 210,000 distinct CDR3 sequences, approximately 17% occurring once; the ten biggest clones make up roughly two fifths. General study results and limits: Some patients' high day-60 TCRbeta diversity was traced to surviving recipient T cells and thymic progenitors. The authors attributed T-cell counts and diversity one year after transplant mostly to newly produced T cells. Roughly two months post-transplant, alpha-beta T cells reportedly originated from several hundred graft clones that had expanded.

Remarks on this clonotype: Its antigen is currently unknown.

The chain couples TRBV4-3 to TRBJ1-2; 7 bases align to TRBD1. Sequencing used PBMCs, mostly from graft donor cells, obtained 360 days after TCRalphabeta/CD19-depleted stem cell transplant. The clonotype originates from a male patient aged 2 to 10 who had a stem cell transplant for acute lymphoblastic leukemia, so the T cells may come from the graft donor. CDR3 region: CASSPDRPVYAGYTF. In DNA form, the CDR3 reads TGCGCCAGCAGCCCGGACAGGCCGGTGTATGCTGGCTACACCTTC.